These T cell receptor beta chains were read from a single sample in a study of blood T cell repertoires in COVID-19. TCRdb's table, derived via immunoSEQ multiplex PCR, lists solely in-frame clones and lacks some. Of about 190,000 clones in the sample, nearly 90% are singletons; the top ten hold around 6.6%. The specimen was peripheral blood. The source of these receptors is a woman in her forties who had recovered from COVID-19. CDR3s include the opening cysteine and the closing phenylalanine or tryptophan. The order of the fields is J gene, D gene, CDR3 length, V gene, CDR3 protein. The D gene is left open where the match is weak.

>TRBJ2-1|TRBD2|15|TRBV5-1
CASSVQAGGPNEQFF
>TRBJ2-7|-|16|TRBV28
CASSLSASLRSYEQYF
>TRBJ2-6|-|17|TRBV19
CASSLRQVLSGANVLTF
>TRBJ1-5|TRBD1|15|TRBV20-1
CSASQTGGSNQPQHF
>TRBJ2-5|TRBD1|16|TRBV19
CASSTISDRGRETQYF
>TRBJ2-7|TRBD1|13|TRBV7-9
CASSPGQFYEQYF
>TRBJ2-7|-|16|TRBV27
CASSLSSAGFSYEQYF
>TRBJ2-7|TRBD1|14|TRBV18
CASSAGQEAREQYF
>TRBJ2-7|-|10|TRBV25-1
CASAQGEQYF
>TRBJ2-1|-|14|TRBV28
CASSLGVVVGEQFF
>TRBJ1-4|-|13|TRBV19
CASSRDRNEKLFF
>TRBJ2-1|TRBD1|17|TRBV18
CASSLYSHSGQINEQFF
>TRBJ2-1|TRBD2|13|TRBV20-1
CSASRAGGREQFF
>TRBJ1-4|-|15|TRBV4-2
CASSQDIRGAEKLFF
>TRBJ2-1|-|10|TRBV19
CATSRNEQFF
>TRBJ1-1|TRBD1|15|TRBV5-1
CASRGGQVSNTEAFF
>TRBJ1-5|-|13|TRBV27
CASSWGTGLAQHF
>TRBJ2-7|-|14|TRBV7-2
CASSLNTRTGEQYF
>TRBJ2-2|-|15|TRBV6-5
CASRATAGAGGELFF
>TRBJ1-5|TRBD1|13|TRBV2
CASSPQGAQPQHF
>TRBJ1-1|-|13|TRBV2
CASSLGENTEAFF
>TRBJ1-2|-|11|TRBV29-1
CSVVNTYGYTF
>TRBJ2-1|-|17|TRBV18
CASSPRLFGTGYNEQFF
>TRBJ2-6|-|13|TRBV6-5
CASSRLQGEVLTF
>TRBJ1-1|-|13|TRBV2
CASSAEKNTEAFF
>TRBJ1-1|-|16|TRBV14
CASSQDLWGRGTEAFF
>TRBJ2-7|-|14|TRBV28
CASSLPLRASEQYF
>TRBJ2-3|-|17|TRBV21-1
CASSKIPGPSDTDTQYF
>TRBJ1-2|-|15|TRBV6-5
CASSNQQGPTEGYTF
>TRBJ2-3|TRBD2|19|TRBV6-2/TRBV6-3
CASSYRRGGSTTRTDTQYF
>TRBJ1-2|-|13|TRBV4-2
CASSQDSGDGYTF
>TRBJ2-2|TRBD1|14|TRBV10-3
CAISGTGSVGELFF
>TRBJ2-1|-|13|TRBV7-2
CASSLGQRSWQFF
>TRBJ2-7|TRBD2|15|TRBV4-1
CASSQAASGTYEQYF
>TRBJ2-7|-|15|TRBV28
CASSLVPQGSVEQYF
>TRBJ2-1|TRBD2|17|TRBV4-2
CASSQGSGLAGIYEQFF
>TRBJ2-6|TRBD1|16|TRBV18
CASSRPTGVGANVLTF
>TRBJ2-5|TRBD1|14|TRBV7-9
CASSSWTGTETQYF
>TRBJ2-7|-|11|TRBV28
CASSPLYEQYF
>TRBJ1-1|TRBD1|12|TRBV29-1
CSVSGGGTEAFF
>TRBJ1-3|-|17|TRBV5-1
CASRPLGDSSSGNTIYF